The source of this T cell receptor (beta chain) is a study of blood T cells in healthy people across ages. Aged roughly 6 to 95, donors were systemically healthy Caucasians from Russia. Every participating donor contributed about 10 milliliters of peripheral blood through a draw. Alongside a J-beta primer mix, a sample-barcoded 5' primer served in a second PCR lasting roughly 7 to 12 cycles. MiXCR was run by TCRdb on the 5' RACE reads, yielding one entry per CDR3 protein. The sample contains about 2 million distinct CDR3 sequences, about 50% of which appear only once. Germline values: CDR1 SEHNR, CDR2 FQNEAQ (reference sequence). The CDR3 runs 15 residues. The ends lost 3 bases at V and 7 bases at J; junction bases unmatched: 5.

This chain links TRBV7-9 with TRBJ2-1; the match to TRBD2 covers 11 bases. The sequence was collected from a woman between 40 and 50 years old in good health. The source material was blood. The CDR3 sequence is CASSLTSGVENEQFF. The CDR3 coding sequence is TGTGCCAGCAGCTTGACTAGCGGGGTGGAAAATGAGCAGTTCTTC.